This TCR beta chain was recovered during a study of technical replicates of blood from a handful of donors. Generated by immunoSEQ multiplex PCR, the TCRdb table keeps only in-frame clones and is missing some. Here the sample spans over 50,000 clones, about 95% being singletons. The receptor comes from a human donor in good health. Input material: T cells isolated from PBMCs.

The CDR3 DNA reads TGTGCCAGCAGCCCCTGGACAGGAGACACCGGGGAGCTGTTTTTT. This translates into CASSPWTGDTGELFF. The chain recombines TRBV7-9 with TRBJ2-2; 7 positions match TRBD1. The CDR3 is made up of 15 amino acids. Germline V gene data show CDR1 as SEHNR and CDR2 as FQNEAQ (reference sequence). J gave up 3 bases and V 5 bases, and 6 bases lay outside the gene matches.